The T cell receptor beta chain described here comes from a study of beta chain features in type 1 diabetes. The study's findings and limits: Shortening of TCRB CDR3s, moderate but significant, appeared in all four CD4+ subsets of Type 1 diabetes patients.

Stem cell-like memory, regulatory, central memory and naive CD4+ cells were sorted via CD45RO/CCR7/CD25/CD127/CD95/CD27. CDR1 MNHNS and CDR2 SASEGT come from the germline V gene. Unmatched junction bases numbered 7, after V lost 6 bases and J lost 0 bases. The CDR3 sequence is 15 residues long. Sequencing targeted expressed TCRB transcripts, as all isolated RNA had been reverse transcribed. Assay: immunoSEQ multiplex PCR; the TCRdb copy retains only in-frame clones and omits some. The data show about 28,000 clones, roughly 61% seen once. As for this clone: The antigen is not known.

The chain has TRBV6-1 and TRBJ1-1; 7 positions match TRBD1. Specimen: Tregs from blood. The source is a woman aged 25-40 years with type 1 diabetes. The chain's CDR3 is CASSRIQGMNTEAFF. The CDR3 bases are TGTGCCAGCAGCCGGATACAGGGGATGAACACTGAAGCTTTCTTT.